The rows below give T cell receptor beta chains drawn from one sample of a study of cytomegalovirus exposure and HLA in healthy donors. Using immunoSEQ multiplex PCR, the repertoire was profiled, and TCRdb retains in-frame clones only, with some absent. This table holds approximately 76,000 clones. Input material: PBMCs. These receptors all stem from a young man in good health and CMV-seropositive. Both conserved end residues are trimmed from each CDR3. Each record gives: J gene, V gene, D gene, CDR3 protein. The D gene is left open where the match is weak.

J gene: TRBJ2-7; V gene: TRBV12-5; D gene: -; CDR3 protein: ASGLAVGHLPYEQY
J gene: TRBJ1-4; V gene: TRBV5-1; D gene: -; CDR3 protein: ASSFDSPGEKLF
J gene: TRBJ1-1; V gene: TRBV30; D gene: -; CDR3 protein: ALEATNTEAF
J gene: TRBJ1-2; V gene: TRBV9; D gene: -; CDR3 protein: ASSVGSANYGYT
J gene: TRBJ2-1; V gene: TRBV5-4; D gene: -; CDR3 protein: ASSPGTRSNEQF
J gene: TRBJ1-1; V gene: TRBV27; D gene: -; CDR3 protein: ASSQSDRNTEAF
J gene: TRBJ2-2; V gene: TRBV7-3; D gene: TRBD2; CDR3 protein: ASSLGLAGGTGELF
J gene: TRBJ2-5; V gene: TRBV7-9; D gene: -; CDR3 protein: ASSLAGRDGQETQY
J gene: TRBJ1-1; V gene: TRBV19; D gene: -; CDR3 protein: ASSIDLETDEAF
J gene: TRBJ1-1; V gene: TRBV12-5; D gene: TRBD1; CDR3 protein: ASGFGTGVRNTEAF
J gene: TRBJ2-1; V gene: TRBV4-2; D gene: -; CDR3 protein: ASSQSSAGTYNEQF